This T cell receptor beta chain was profiled in a study of shared clonotypes between healthy human individuals. TCRdb keeps only in-frame clones here, not all; method: immunoSEQ multiplex PCR. The sample includes 2 million to 2.5 million clones, 95% of them seen just once. Of note for this clone: Its antigen is unidentified.

The study's findings and limits: Naive subsets typically showed greater estimated richness than memory subsets. Rarefaction revealed incomplete sorted-subset sequencing despite large depth.

The germline CDR1 and CDR2 sequences are MNHNS and SASEGT. Losses at the gene ends were 1 base for V and 3 bases for J; bases not matched to a gene: 5. The CDR3 extends over 16 amino acids. The genes are TRBV6-1 and TRBJ2-3; 9 bases line up with TRBD2. Sequenced material: naive CD4+ T cells sorted from blood. Documented subset: CD45RA+ positively selected. The receptor was isolated from a man aged 18 to 35 in good health. This CDR3 reads CASSEGSGGGTDTQYF. The CDR3 DNA follows: TGTGCCAGCAGTGAAGGTAGCGGGGGAGGAACAGATACGCAGTATTTT.